Given below is one T cell receptor beta chain in context. These data are taken from a study of cytomegalovirus exposure and HLA in healthy donors. Both 60 Vbeta primers and 13 Jbeta primers went into the PCR. The assay was immunoSEQ multiplex PCR, and TCRdb's table has in-frame clones only and misses some. Among approximately 140,000 clones listed, 75% were seen once. The origin of this receptor is a man in his forties in good health and CMV-seronegative. Sequences were obtained from PBMCs.

The CDR3 DNA reads TGTGCCAGTAGTTGGGGGACAAGCTATGGCTACACCTTC. Translated: CASSWGTSYGYTF. This chain uses TRBV19 with TRBJ1-2, with TRBD1 as a possible D gene (6 bases). The CDR3 totals 13 residues. The germline CDR1 and CDR2 sequences are LNHDA and SQIVND (reference sequence). Trimming took 5 bases from V and 4 from J, leaving 11 bases between them.